The rows below give T cell receptor beta chains drawn from one sample of a study of cytomegalovirus exposure and HLA in healthy donors. TCRdb keeps only in-frame clones here, not all; method: immunoSEQ multiplex PCR. Seen here are roughly 140,000 clones, more than 70% observed once, and the top ten hold roughly 1.8%. Material: PBMCs. The receptors shown here come from a woman in her forties in good health and CMV-seronegative. The CDR3 runs from the conserved cysteine through the conserved F or W. Fields, in order: D gene, clone size, J gene, V gene, CDR3 DNA, CDR3 protein. The D gene is left open where the match is weak. Some rows have no size entry. The others give once, few or many, or a class for an expanded clone.

d_gene: TRBD1
abundance: .
j_gene: TRBJ1-1
v_gene: TRBV7-2
CDR3nt: TGTGCCAGCACCCGACAGGGGGCTGACACTGAAGCTTTCTTT
CDR3aa: CASTRQGADTEAFF

d_gene: .
abundance: .
j_gene: TRBJ2-5
v_gene: TRBV18
CDR3nt: TGTGCCAGCTCACCCGGTAGCCCGTTAGAGACCCAGTACTTC
CDR3aa: CASSPGSPLETQYF

d_gene: TRBD1
abundance: .
j_gene: TRBJ1-2
v_gene: TRBV7-9
CDR3nt: TGTGCCAGCAGCCAAAACAGGGGTCACTATGGCTACACCTTC
CDR3aa: CASSQNRGHYGYTF

d_gene: .
abundance: .
j_gene: TRBJ2-1
v_gene: TRBV5-4
CDR3nt: TGTGCCAGCAGTCCGAGACAGGCCAGTTACAATGAGCAGTTCTTC
CDR3aa: CASSPRQASYNEQFF

d_gene: TRBD1
abundance: .
j_gene: TRBJ2-3
v_gene: TRBV7-9
CDR3nt: TGTGCCAGCAGCTTAACGACAGGGGAGGCTGGCACAGATACGCAGTATTTT
CDR3aa: CASSLTTGEAGTDTQYF

d_gene: .
abundance: .
j_gene: TRBJ1-2
v_gene: TRBV5-1
CDR3nt: TGCGCCAGCAGCTCGGACGGGGACTATGGCTACACCTTC
CDR3aa: CASSSDGDYGYTF

d_gene: TRBD1
abundance: .
j_gene: TRBJ1-4
v_gene: TRBV18
CDR3nt: TGTGCCAGCTCACCTACCGGACAGGGGGCAACTAATGAAAAACTGTTTTTT
CDR3aa: CASSPTGQGATNEKLFF

d_gene: .
abundance: .
j_gene: TRBJ1-4
v_gene: TRBV15
CDR3nt: TGTGCCACCAGCAGAGGACAGGTCAATACCGAAAAACTGTTTTTT
CDR3aa: CATSRGQVNTEKLFF

d_gene: TRBD1
abundance: few
j_gene: TRBJ1-2
v_gene: TRBV30
CDR3nt: TGTGCCTGGATCCGACAGGGATTCCAGGACTTC
CDR3aa: CAWIRQGFQDF

d_gene: TRBD1
abundance: .
j_gene: TRBJ1-2
v_gene: TRBV10-3
CDR3nt: TGTGCCATCGGGGGGACAGCCTATGGCTACACCTTC
CDR3aa: CAIGGTAYGYTF

d_gene: TRBD2
abundance: .
j_gene: TRBJ2-7
v_gene: TRBV6-5
CDR3nt: TGTGCCAGCAGTTACAATGTGGGGGGGGGCTCCTACGAGCAGTACTTC
CDR3aa: CASSYNVGGGSYEQYF

d_gene: TRBD2
abundance: .
j_gene: TRBJ2-3
v_gene: TRBV7-9
CDR3nt: TGTGCCAGCAGCGAGGGACTAGCTGAGACAGATACGCAGTATTTT
CDR3aa: CASSEGLAETDTQYF

d_gene: TRBD1
abundance: .
j_gene: TRBJ2-2
v_gene: TRBV19
CDR3nt: TGTGCCAGTAGCCATTTGGACAGGGCCACCGGGGAGCTGTTTTTT
CDR3aa: CASSHLDRATGELFF

d_gene: .
abundance: .
j_gene: TRBJ1-1
v_gene: TRBV6-5
CDR3nt: TGTGCCAGCAGACAGGCCGGGACACCGAACACTGAAGCTTTCTTT
CDR3aa: CASRQAGTPNTEAFF

d_gene: .
abundance: .
j_gene: TRBJ1-2
v_gene: TRBV5-5
CDR3nt: TGTGCCAGCAGCTTGGGGTTGGGGGCAACCTATGGCTACACCTTC
CDR3aa: CASSLGLGATYGYTF

d_gene: .
abundance: .
j_gene: TRBJ2-3
v_gene: TRBV27
CDR3nt: TGTGCCAGCAGTTCCCCCCCCGACAGGGACGGGGGAGATACGCAGTATTTT
CDR3aa: CASSSPPDRDGGDTQYF

d_gene: .
abundance: .
j_gene: TRBJ2-2
v_gene: TRBV19
CDR3nt: TGTGCCAGTAGAAAAAGCGGTGCCGGGGAGCTGTTTTTT
CDR3aa: CASRKSGAGELFF

d_gene: TRBD1
abundance: few
j_gene: TRBJ2-7
v_gene: TRBV6-1
CDR3nt: TGTGCCAGCACCTTTTCCCCGACAGGGGCCCACGAGCAGTACTTC
CDR3aa: CASTFSPTGAHEQYF

d_gene: TRBD2
abundance: .
j_gene: TRBJ2-1
v_gene: TRBV5-5
CDR3nt: TGTGCCAGCAGCTCGACTAGCGGGGTTTACAATGAGCAGTTCTTC
CDR3aa: CASSSTSGVYNEQFF

d_gene: .
abundance: few
j_gene: TRBJ1-4
v_gene: TRBV18
CDR3nt: TGTGCCAGCTCACCAGAAATCCGGGAAACTAATGAAAAACTGTTTTTT
CDR3aa: CASSPEIRETNEKLFF

d_gene: .
abundance: .
j_gene: TRBJ2-3
v_gene: TRBV30
CDR3nt: TGTGCCTGGAGTGTTGTAACAGATACGCAGTATTTT
CDR3aa: CAWSVVTDTQYF

d_gene: .
abundance: .
j_gene: TRBJ1-3
v_gene: TRBV4-1
CDR3nt: TGCGCCAGCAGCCAAGATCCGGCGGAGAGCTCTGGAAACACCATATATTTT
CDR3aa: CASSQDPAESSGNTIYF

d_gene: TRBD1
abundance: .
j_gene: TRBJ2-2
v_gene: TRBV7-7
CDR3nt: TGTGCCAGCAGCCCCAGGACAGGGAACACCGGGGAGCTGTTTTTT
CDR3aa: CASSPRTGNTGELFF

d_gene: TRBD1
abundance: .
j_gene: TRBJ2-7
v_gene: TRBV28
CDR3nt: TGTGCCAGCAGCCACCCCGACAGGGTTGGGTACGAGCAGTACTTC
CDR3aa: CASSHPDRVGYEQYF

d_gene: TRBD1
abundance: .
j_gene: TRBJ2-5
v_gene: TRBV6-1
CDR3nt: TGTGCCAGCAGTGTTACAGGGGTGGCGACCCAGTACTTC
CDR3aa: CASSVTGVATQYF

d_gene: .
abundance: .
j_gene: TRBJ2-7
v_gene: TRBV15
CDR3nt: TGTGCCACCAGCAGAGGGCACCCATCCCGCCCCTACGAGCAGTACTTC
CDR3aa: CATSRGHPSRPYEQYF

d_gene: TRBD1
abundance: once
j_gene: TRBJ2-1
v_gene: TRBV6-1
CDR3nt: TGTGCCAGCACCCGGACAGGGTTGGGGAATGAGCAGTTCTTC
CDR3aa: CASTRTGLGNEQFF

d_gene: .
abundance: .
j_gene: TRBJ1-1
v_gene: TRBV18
CDR3nt: TGTGCCAGCTCACCCGAGTCGGGGAACACTGAAGCTTTCTTT
CDR3aa: CASSPESGNTEAFF

d_gene: TRBD1
abundance: .
j_gene: TRBJ2-3
v_gene: TRBV11-3
CDR3nt: TGTGCCAGCAGCTTGGACAGGGCTGGAGATACGCAGTATTTT
CDR3aa: CASSLDRAGDTQYF

d_gene: .
abundance: .
j_gene: TRBJ1-2
v_gene: TRBV4-1
CDR3nt: TGCGCCAGCAGCCAAGATCAGGGATCGGGCGGCTACACCTTC
CDR3aa: CASSQDQGSGGYTF

d_gene: TRBD1
abundance: .
j_gene: TRBJ2-3
v_gene: TRBV2
CDR3nt: TGTGCCAGCCGGACAGGAGCCCCGGGTACGCAGTATTTT
CDR3aa: CASRTGAPGTQYF

d_gene: .
abundance: .
j_gene: TRBJ1-2
v_gene: TRBV6-6
CDR3nt: TGTGCCAGCAGTTATACAGGCTCAAGTTCCTATGGCTACACCTTC
CDR3aa: CASSYTGSSSYGYTF

d_gene: .
abundance: .
j_gene: TRBJ2-1
v_gene: TRBV19
CDR3nt: TGTGCCAGTAAAACCAGGGGAGAAGGATACAATGAGCAGTTCTTC
CDR3aa: CASKTRGEGYNEQFF

d_gene: TRBD1
abundance: .
j_gene: TRBJ2-3
v_gene: TRBV27
CDR3nt: TGTGCCACCAGGGGGCTCGGGACAGATACGCAGTATTTT
CDR3aa: CATRGLGTDTQYF

d_gene: TRBD1
abundance: once
j_gene: TRBJ1-2
v_gene: TRBV2
CDR3nt: TGTGCCAGCAGAGGACAGGGCCTTAACTATGGCTACACCTTC
CDR3aa: CASRGQGLNYGYTF

d_gene: .
abundance: .
j_gene: TRBJ1-2
v_gene: TRBV5-4
CDR3nt: TGTGCCAGCAGCCTTATTGGGGGGGCCCACCTCTATGGCTACACCTTC
CDR3aa: CASSLIGGAHLYGYTF